What follows are 20 T cell receptor beta chains derived from one specimen sequenced in a study of regulatory T cells in long-lasting Graves disease. Noted time point: newly diagnosed GD, antithyroid drugs for less than 3 months. PBMC RNA was the source of the TCR library. Arm-PCR of CDR3 regions with iRepertoire HTBI primers generated TCR beta libraries. In TCRdb, the multiplex PCR reads were re-called with MiXCR into one record per CDR3 protein. The sample lists 400,000 to 500,000 distinct CDR3 sequences; 14% were seen once. Separately, the same data were catalogued under a study of T cells in Graves' hyperthyroidism and ophthalmopathy.

Sequenced material: peripheral blood mononuclear cells (PBMCs), taken at new diagnosis, from a patient treated with antithyroid drugs. The source is a woman between 45 and 60 years old with Graves disease.

The sample holds a few counts of this clonotype. The chain links TRBV7-2 to TRBJ2-5; a weak D match, TRBD2 (7 bases). The CDR3 loop spans 17 amino acids. The V and J ends lost 1 base and 2 bases respectively, with 17 bases between them. Germline assignment: CDR1 SGHTA and CDR2 FQGNSA. The CDR3 sequence: CASSLGPPGGGQETQYF. The CDR3 bases are TGTGCCAGCAGCTTAGGGCCCCCGGGGGGCGGACAAGAGACCCAGTACTTC.

The V call is TRBV14, the J call TRBJ1-2, with TRBD1 as a possible D gene (5 bases). The germline V and J ends were trimmed by 0 bases and 7 bases, with 12 bases remaining between them. The CDR3 contains 14 residues. In germline, CDR1 is SGHDN, CDR2 FVKESK. The CDR3 is CASSQEARAGGYTF. The CDR3 DNA follows: TGTGCCAGCAGCCAAGAGGCCAGGGCAGGTGGCTACACCTTC.

This clonotype was seen a handful of times. CDR3 region: CAISEGELSGANVLTF. The CDR3 DNA follows: TGTGCCATCAGTGAAGGAGAACTCTCTGGGGCCAACGTCCTGACTTTC. The chain carries TRBV10-3 and TRBJ2-6, with D uncertain. Germline CDR1 is ENHRY and CDR2 is SYGVKD. This CDR3 has 16 residues. V was trimmed by 3 bases and J by 0 bases, leaving 9 bases between them.

V is TRBV7-3 and J is TRBJ2-2; 9 bases are a match to TRBD1. This CDR3 comprises 18 residues. The V gene's germline CDR1 is SGHTA and CDR2 FQGTGA. After removal of 5 bases from V and 1 base from J, the junction contained 11 bases not matched to a gene. CDR3 protein: CASSPYAEGQGNTGELFF. In DNA, the CDR3 is TGTGCCAGCAGCCCCTACGCAGAGGGACAGGGGAACACCGGGGAGCTGTTTTTT.

This clonotype appeared many times. This sequence joins TRBV3-1 and TRBJ2-1; D is uncertain. The germline CDR1 and CDR2 sequences are LGHDT and YNNKEL (reference sequence). Trimming took 2 bases from V and 7 from J, leaving 9 bases between them. The CDR3 consists of 13 residues. CDR3 in amino acids: CASSQLHWNEQFF. In DNA, the CDR3 is TGTGCCAGCAGCCAACTGCACTGGAATGAGCAGTTCTTC.

This clonotype was counted ten times or more. The chain combines TRBV30 with TRBJ2-7, with 8 positions matching TRBD2. This CDR3 has 13 residues. Germline V gene sequence: CDR1 GTSNPN, CDR2 SVGIG (reference sequence). Unmatched junction bases numbered 2, after V lost 2 bases and J lost 2 bases. CDR3 protein: CAWSLAGPYEQYF. In DNA, the CDR3 is TGTGCCTGGAGTCTAGCGGGTCCCTACGAGCAGTACTTC.

V usage is TRBV19 and J usage is TRBJ2-1; 13 nucleotides match TRBD2. The CDR3 contains 19 residues. V trimming: 5 bases; J trimming: 5 bases; junction bases outside the gene matches: 15. Germline assignment: CDR1 LNHDA and CDR2 SQIVND (reference sequence). In DNA, the CDR3 is TGTGCCAGTAGTCCCCGGACTAGCGGGAGTGGGGGGTTGGACAATGAGCAGTTCTTC. Its translation: CASSPRTSGSGGLDNEQFF.

This clonotype has ten or more counts. The gene calls are TRBV3-1 and TRBJ1-4, with TRBD1 matching 8 bases. Trimming took 2 bases from V and 7 from J; bases not matched to a gene: 6. The length of the CDR3 is 15 residues. Germline V CDR1 and CDR2: LGHDT, YNNKEL (reference sequence). In DNA form, the CDR3 reads TGTGCCAGCAGCCAATTTACAGGGGGGAGTGAAAAACTGTTTTTT. Translation: CASSQFTGGSEKLFF.

This clonotype was counted at least ten times. This sequence joins TRBV6-1 and TRBJ1-1, with unresolved D. Germline V gives CDR1 MNHNS, CDR2 SASEGT. V lost 5 bases and J lost 0, with 25 bases in between. This CDR3 comprises 19 residues. CDR3 in amino acids: CASSPLEWVLKTLNTEAFF. CDR3 bases: TGTGCCAGCAGTCCCCTCGAATGGGTACTCAAGACGCTGAACACTGAAGCTTTCTTT.

Concerning this clonotype: Its ends do not fully match the called genes, so a read error is possible. The chain carries TRBV28 and TRBJ1-5; no clear D gene. From germline, CDR1 is MDHEN and CDR2 SYDVKM. This CDR3 contains 17 residues. In nucleotides, the CDR3 is TGTGCCAGCATAGGCAGAAGCTTCTTGTATAGCAGTCAGCCCCAGCATTTT. It specifies CASIGRSFLYSSQPQHF.

This rearrangement joins TRBV5-1 to TRBJ2-1, with 11 positions matching TRBD1. CDR1 is SGHRS and CDR2 is YFSETQ in the germline V gene. The length of the CDR3 is 15 residues. Trimming at V came to 6 bases and at J to 8 bases, leaving 10 bases not matched to a gene. The CDR3 protein is CASKPRTGGFDEQFF. CDR3 sequence (DNA): TGCGCCAGCAAACCACGGACAGGGGGCTTTGATGAGCAGTTCTTC.

This clonotype was found many times. The J gene is TRBJ2-1, the V gene TRBV3-1; D not certain. Trimming took off 1 base at V and 3 bases at J, with 1 base between the two ends. Germline V CDR1 and CDR2: LGHDT, YNNKEL (reference sequence). The CDR3 has 12 amino acids. The CDR3, as DNA: TGTGCCAGCAGCCAAGTCTACAATGAGCAGTTCTTC. Residues: CASSQVYNEQFF.

This clonotype was counted ten times or more. The V gene is TRBV19, the J gene TRBJ2-2; 9 bases line up with TRBD1. The CDR3 totals 17 residues. Germline V gene lookup returns CDR1 LNHDA and CDR2 SQIVND (reference sequence). J gave up 5 bases and V 3 bases, and 10 bases lay outside the gene matches. This CDR3 is CASSILGQGGRTGELFF. DNA of the CDR3: TGTGCCAGTAGTATCTTGGGACAGGGAGGGCGAACCGGGGAGCTGTTTTTT.

This clonotype has just a few counts. The J gene is TRBJ1-4, the V gene TRBV5-1; 8 bases fit TRBD1. J gave up 6 bases and V 0 bases, and 1 base lay outside the gene matches. The CDR3 runs to 14 residues. Germline CDR1 reads SGHRS; CDR2 reads YFSETQ. The DNA for the CDR3 is TGCGCCAGCAGCTTGGAGACAGGGGATGAAAAACTGTTTTTT. It encodes CASSLETGDEKLFF.

This clonotype was seen a handful of times. Given a much more abundant clone one base away, this may be a read error. The chain is built from TRBV24-1 and TRBJ2-7; 11 bases are a match to TRBD1. CDR1 is KGHDR and CDR2 is SFDVKD in the germline V gene. The CDR3 totals 15 residues. Trimming removed 3 bases from V and 3 bases from J; junction bases left unmatched: 3. CDR3 DNA: TGTGCCACCAGTGATGCCGGGACAGGGGGCTACGAGCAGTACTTC. It yields the protein CATSDAGTGGYEQYF.

This clonotype was observed many times. The chain carries TRBV11-3 and TRBJ2-3, with 8 nucleotides matching TRBD1. The CDR3 runs to 16 residues. Germline CDR1 SGHNT, CDR2 YENEEA. V shed 1 base and J 3 bases; nucleotides not matched to a gene: 6. The CDR3 sequence: CASSLGPGGWTDTQYF. DNA of the CDR3: TGTGCCAGCAGCTTAGGTCCAGGGGGCTGGACAGATACGCAGTATTTT.

With regard to this clonotype: This clone may be a read error of a much larger clone one base away. The chain joins TRBV29-1 to TRBJ2-1; D remains unclear. CDR3 size: 10 residues. V was clipped by 7 bases and J by 8 bases, with 9 bases between them. In germline, CDR1 is SQVTM, CDR2 ANQGSEA. Here the CDR3 DNA reads TGCAGCGCTGATTCCCATGAGCAGTTCTTC. Its translation is CSADSHEQFF.

This clonotype was counted between two and nine times. V is TRBV18 and J is TRBJ2-7; maybe TRBD2 (6 bases). Germline V gene lookup returns CDR1 KGHSH and CDR2 LQKENI. Trimming removed 3 bases from V and 1 base from J, with 10 bases in between. The CDR3 sequence is 14 residues long. This CDR3 reads CASSPEGISYEQYF. The DNA for the CDR3 is TGTGCCAGCTCACCGGAGGGAATATCCTACGAGCAGTACTTC. Full variable domain (remainder filled in from reference TRBV18 and TRBJ2-7): NAGVMQNPRHLVRRRGQEARLRCSPMKGHSHVYWYRQLPEEGLKFMVYLQKENIIDESGMPKERFSAEFPKEGPSILRIQQVVRGDSAAYFCASSPEGISYEQYFGPGTRLTVT.

This clonotype showed up many times. J is TRBJ2-5 and V is TRBV29-1; no reliable D call. Germline V CDR1 and CDR2: SQVTM, ANQGSEA. The CDR3 is made up of 12 amino acids. Trimming stripped 4 bases from V and 1 base from J, with 7 bases between. The CDR3 bases are TGCAGCGTTGGGGCATCCCAAGAGACCCAGTACTTC. Residues: CSVGASQETQYF.

Regarding this clonotype: This likely came from a read error, as a far larger clone is one base away. Given the absence of the conserved phenylalanine or tryptophan at the CDR3 end, a read error is likely. The chain is built from TRBV12-3 or TRBV12-4 and TRBJ2-1; TRBD2 matches 8 bases. The CDR3 contains 15 residues. Trimming cost V 8 bases and J 5 bases; bases outside gene matches: 11. For the CDR3, the DNA is TGTGCCAGCCGGGGGGGGAATTACTTGGACAATGAGCAGTTCTCC. This codes for CASRGGNYLDNEQFS.